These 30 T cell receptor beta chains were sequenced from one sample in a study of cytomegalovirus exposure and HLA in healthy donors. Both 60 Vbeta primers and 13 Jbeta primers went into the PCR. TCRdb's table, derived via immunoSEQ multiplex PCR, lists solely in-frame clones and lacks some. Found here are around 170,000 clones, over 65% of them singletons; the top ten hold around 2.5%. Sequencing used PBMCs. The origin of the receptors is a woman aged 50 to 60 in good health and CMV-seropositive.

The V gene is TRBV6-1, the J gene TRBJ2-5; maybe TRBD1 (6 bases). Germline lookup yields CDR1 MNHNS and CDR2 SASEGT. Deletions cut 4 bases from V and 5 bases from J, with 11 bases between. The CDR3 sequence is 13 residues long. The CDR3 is CASSATGFETQYF. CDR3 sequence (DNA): TGTGCCAGCAGTGCAACAGGGTTTGAGACCCAGTACTTC.

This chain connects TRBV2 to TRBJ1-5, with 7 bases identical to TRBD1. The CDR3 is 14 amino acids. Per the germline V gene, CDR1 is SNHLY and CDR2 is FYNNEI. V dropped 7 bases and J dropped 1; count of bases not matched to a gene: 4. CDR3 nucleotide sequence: TGTGCCAGCAAAATAGGGGGCAGCAATCAGCCCCAGCATTTT. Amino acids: CASKIGGSNQPQHF.

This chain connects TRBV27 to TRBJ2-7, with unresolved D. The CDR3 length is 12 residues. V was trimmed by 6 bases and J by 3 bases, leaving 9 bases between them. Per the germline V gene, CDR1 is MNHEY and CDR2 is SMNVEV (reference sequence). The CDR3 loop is CASSRPGYEQYF. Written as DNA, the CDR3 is TGTGCCAGCAGCCGCCCAGGCTACGAGCAGTACTTC.

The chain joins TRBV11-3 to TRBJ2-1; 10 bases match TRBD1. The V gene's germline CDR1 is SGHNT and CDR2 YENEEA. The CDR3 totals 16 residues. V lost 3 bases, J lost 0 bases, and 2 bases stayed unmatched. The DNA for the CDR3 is TGTGCCAGCAGCTTTGGACAGGGGGGCTCCTACAATGAGCAGTTCTTC. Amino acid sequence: CASSFGQGGSYNEQFF.

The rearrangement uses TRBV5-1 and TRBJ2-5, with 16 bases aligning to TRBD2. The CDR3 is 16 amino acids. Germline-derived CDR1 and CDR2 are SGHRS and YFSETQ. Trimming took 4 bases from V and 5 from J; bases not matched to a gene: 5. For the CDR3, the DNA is TGCGCCAGCAGCGTGGGACTAGCGGGGGGGCTTGAGACCCAGTACTTC. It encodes CASSVGLAGGLETQYF.

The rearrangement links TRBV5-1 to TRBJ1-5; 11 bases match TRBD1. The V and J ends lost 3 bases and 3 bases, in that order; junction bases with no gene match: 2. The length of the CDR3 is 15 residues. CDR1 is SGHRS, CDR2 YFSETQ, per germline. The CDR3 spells CASSWGQGDNQPQHF. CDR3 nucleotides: TGCGCCAGCAGCTGGGGACAGGGGGACAATCAGCCCCAGCATTTT.

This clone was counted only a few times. CDR3 in DNA: TGTGCCAGCAGTTCTAGGGGGAATGAAAAACTGTTTTTT. As protein: CASSSRGNEKLFF. This chain joins TRBV6-5 and TRBJ1-4, with D tentatively TRBD1 (6 bases). The V end lost 4 bases, the J end lost 5 bases, and 8 bases lay between the germline ends. CDR3 length: 13 residues. Germline CDR1 MNHEY, CDR2 SVGAGI.

The DNA of the CDR3 is TGTGCCAGCAGCTTAAGGCCCGGGGGATTGGACGAGCAGTACTTC. It encodes CASSLRPGGLDEQYF. The chain uses TRBV7-9 and TRBJ2-5; a possible D gene is TRBD2 (6 bases). The J call may be wrong; the DNA end is better matched by TRBJ2-7. Germline assignment: CDR1 SEHNR and CDR2 FQNEAQ (reference sequence). The CDR3 extends over 15 amino acids.

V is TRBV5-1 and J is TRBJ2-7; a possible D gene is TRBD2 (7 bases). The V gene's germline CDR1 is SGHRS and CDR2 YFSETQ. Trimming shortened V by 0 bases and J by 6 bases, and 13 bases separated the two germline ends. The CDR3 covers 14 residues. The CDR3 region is CASSLAGGEGEQYF. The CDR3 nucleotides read TGCGCCAGCAGCTTGGCGGGGGGCGAAGGCGAGCAGTACTTC.

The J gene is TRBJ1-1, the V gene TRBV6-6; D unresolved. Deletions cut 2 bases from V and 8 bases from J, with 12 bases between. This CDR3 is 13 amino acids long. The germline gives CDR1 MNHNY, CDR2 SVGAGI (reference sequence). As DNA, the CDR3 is TGTGCCAGCAGTTACAACCCGGGAGCCGAAGCTTTCTTT. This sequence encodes CASSYNPGAEAFF.

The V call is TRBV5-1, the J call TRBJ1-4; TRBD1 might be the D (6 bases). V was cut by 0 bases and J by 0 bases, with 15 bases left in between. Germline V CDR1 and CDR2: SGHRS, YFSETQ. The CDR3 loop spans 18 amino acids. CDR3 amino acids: CASSLAGQLHATNEKLFF. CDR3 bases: TGCGCCAGCAGCTTGGCCGGACAGCTACACGCAACTAATGAAAAACTGTTTTTT.

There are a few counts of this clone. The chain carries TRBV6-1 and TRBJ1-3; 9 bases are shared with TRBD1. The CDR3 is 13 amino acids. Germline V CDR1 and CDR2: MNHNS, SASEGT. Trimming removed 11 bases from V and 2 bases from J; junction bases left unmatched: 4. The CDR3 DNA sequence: TGTGCCTTACAGGGGGCGCCTGGAAACACCATATATTTT. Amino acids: CALQGAPGNTIYF.

CDR3 sequence: CASSDDRGYGYTF. The CDR3 nucleotides are TGCGCCAGCAGTGATGACAGGGGCTATGGCTACACCTTC. This chain uses TRBV10-2 with TRBJ1-2; 8 positions match TRBD1. This CDR3 is built from 13 residues. After removal of 3 bases from V and 4 bases from J, the junction contained 1 base not matched to a gene. In germline, CDR1 is WSHSY, CDR2 SAAADI.

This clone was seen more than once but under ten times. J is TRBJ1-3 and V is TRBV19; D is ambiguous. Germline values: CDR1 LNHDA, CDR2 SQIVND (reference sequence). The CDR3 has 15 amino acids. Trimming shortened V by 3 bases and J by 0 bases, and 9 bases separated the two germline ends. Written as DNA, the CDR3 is TGTGCCAGTAGTATCCCAGGCAGCTCTGGAAACACCATATATTTT. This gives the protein CASSIPGSSGNTIYF.

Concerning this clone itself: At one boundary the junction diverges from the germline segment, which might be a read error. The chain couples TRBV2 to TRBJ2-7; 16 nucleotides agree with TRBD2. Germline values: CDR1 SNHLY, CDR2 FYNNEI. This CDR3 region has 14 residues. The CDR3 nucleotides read TGTGCCAGCAGTGAAACGGGACTAGCGGGGGGGTTGGACTTC. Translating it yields CASSETGLAGGLDF.

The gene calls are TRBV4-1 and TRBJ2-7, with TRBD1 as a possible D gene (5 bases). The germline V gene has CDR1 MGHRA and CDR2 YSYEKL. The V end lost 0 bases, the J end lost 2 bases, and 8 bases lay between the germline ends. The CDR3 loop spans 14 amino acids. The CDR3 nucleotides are TGCGCCAGCAGCCAAGATCCCAGGGCCTACGAGCAGTACTTC. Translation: CASSQDPRAYEQYF.

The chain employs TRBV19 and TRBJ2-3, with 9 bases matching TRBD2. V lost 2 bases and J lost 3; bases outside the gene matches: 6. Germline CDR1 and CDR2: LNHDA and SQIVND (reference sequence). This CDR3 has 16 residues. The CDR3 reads CASSILAGPKTDTQYF. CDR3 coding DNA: TGTGCCAGTAGTATACTAGCGGGACCCAAAACAGATACGCAGTATTTT. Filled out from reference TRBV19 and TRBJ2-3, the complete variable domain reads DGGITQSPKYLFRKEGQNVTLSCEQNLNHDAMYWYRQDPGQGLRLIYYSQIVNDFQKGDIAEGYSVSREKKESFPLTVTSAQKNPTAFYLCASSILAGPKTDTQYFGPGTRLTVL.

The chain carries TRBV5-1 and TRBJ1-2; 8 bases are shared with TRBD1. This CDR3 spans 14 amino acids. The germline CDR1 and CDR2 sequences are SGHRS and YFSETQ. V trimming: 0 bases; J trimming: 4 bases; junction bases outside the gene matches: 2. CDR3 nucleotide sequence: TGCGCCAGCAGCTTGGGACAGGGGACCTATGGCTACACCTTC. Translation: CASSLGQGTYGYTF.

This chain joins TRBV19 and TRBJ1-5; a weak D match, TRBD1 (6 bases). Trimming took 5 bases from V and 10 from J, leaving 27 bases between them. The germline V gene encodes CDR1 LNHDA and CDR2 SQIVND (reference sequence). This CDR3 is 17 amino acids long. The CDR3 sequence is CASSHEPTGQLHPPQHF. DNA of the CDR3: TGTGCCAGTAGTCACGAGCCGACAGGACAGCTACACCCTCCCCAGCATTTT.

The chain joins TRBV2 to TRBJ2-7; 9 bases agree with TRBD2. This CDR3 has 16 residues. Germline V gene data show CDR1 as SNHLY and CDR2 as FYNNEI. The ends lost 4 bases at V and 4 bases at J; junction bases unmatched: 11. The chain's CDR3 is CASSVSASGVGYEQYF. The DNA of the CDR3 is TGTGCCAGCAGTGTTTCGGCTAGCGGGGTAGGTTACGAGCAGTACTTC.

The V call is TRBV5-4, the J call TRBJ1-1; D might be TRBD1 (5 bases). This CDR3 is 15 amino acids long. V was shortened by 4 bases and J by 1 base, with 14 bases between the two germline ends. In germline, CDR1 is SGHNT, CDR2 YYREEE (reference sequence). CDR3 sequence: CASSLRGQKNTEAFF. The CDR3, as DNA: TGTGCCAGCAGCCTCCGAGGACAAAAGAACACTGAAGCTTTCTTT.

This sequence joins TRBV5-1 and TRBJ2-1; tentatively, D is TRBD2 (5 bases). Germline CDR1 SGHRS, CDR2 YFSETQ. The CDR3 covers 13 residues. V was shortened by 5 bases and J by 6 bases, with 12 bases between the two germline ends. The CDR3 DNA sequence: TGCGCCAGCAGATTGTCCGGGGTCAATGAGCAGTTCTTC. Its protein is CASRLSGVNEQFF. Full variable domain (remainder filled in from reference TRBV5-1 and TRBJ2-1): KAGVTQTPRYLIKTRGQQVTLSCSPISGHRSVSWYQQTPGQGLQFLFEYFSETQRNKGNFPGRFSGRQFSNSRSEMNVSTLELGDSALYLCASRLSGVNEQFFGPGTRLTVL.

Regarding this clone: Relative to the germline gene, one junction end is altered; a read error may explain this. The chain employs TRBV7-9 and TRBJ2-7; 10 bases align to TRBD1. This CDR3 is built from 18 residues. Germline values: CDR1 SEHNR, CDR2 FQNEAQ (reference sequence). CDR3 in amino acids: CSSSQYVGTGVNSYEQYF. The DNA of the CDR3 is TGTTCCAGCAGTCAATACGTCGGGACAGGGGTGAACTCCTACGAGCAGTACTTC.

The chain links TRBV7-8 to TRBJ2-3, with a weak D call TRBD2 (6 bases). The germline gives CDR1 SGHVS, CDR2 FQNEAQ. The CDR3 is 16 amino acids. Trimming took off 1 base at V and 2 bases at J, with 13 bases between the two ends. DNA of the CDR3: TGTGCCAGCAGCTTAGTCCTGTCGGGGGACACAGATACGCAGTATTTT. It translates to CASSLVLSGDTDTQYF.

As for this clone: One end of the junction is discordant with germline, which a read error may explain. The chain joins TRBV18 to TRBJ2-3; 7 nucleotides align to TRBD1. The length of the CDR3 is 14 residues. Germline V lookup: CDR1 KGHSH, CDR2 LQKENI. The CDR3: CASSPQGYTDTQYF. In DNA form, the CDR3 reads TGTGCCAGCTCCCCACAGGGGTACACAGATACGCAGTATTTT.

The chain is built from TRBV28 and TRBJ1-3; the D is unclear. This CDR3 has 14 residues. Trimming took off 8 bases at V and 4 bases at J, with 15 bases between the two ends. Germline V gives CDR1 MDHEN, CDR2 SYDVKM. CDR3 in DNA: TGTGCCAGCCAACACCGCGGCCCAGGAAACACCATATATTTT. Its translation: CASQHRGPGNTIYF.

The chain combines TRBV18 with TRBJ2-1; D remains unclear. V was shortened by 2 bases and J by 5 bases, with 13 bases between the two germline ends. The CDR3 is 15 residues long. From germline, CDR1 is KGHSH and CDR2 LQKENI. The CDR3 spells CASSPSQVQDNEQFF. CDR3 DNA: TGTGCCAGCTCACCAAGCCAGGTTCAAGACAATGAGCAGTTCTTC.

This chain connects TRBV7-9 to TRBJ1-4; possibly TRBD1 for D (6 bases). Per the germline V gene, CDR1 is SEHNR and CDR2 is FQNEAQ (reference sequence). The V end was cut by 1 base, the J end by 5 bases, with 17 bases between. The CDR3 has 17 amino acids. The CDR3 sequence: CASSLVLQGLSNEKLFF. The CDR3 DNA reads TGTGCCAGCAGCTTAGTTTTGCAGGGGCTAAGCAATGAAAAACTGTTTTTT. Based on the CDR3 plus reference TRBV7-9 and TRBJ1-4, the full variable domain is DTGVSQNPRHKITKRGQNVTFRCDPISEHNRLYWYRQTLGQGPEFLTYFQNEAQLEKSRLLSDRFSAERPKGSFSTLEIQRTEQGDSAMYLCASSLVLQGLSNEKLFFGSGTQLSVL.

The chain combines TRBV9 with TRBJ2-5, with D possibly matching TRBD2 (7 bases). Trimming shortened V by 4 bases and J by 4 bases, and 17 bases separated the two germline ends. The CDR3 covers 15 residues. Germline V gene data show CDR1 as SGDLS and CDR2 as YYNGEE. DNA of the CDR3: TGTGCCAGCAGCAGAGGGGGGGGTCCGGGAGAGACCCAGTACTTC. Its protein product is CASSRGGGPGETQYF.

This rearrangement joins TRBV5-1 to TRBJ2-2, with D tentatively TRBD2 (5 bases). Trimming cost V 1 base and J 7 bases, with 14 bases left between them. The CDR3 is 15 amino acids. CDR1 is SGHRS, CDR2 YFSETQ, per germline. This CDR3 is CASSLSFRAGGELFF. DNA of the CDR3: TGCGCCAGCAGCTTGAGTTTCCGGGCGGGCGGGGAGCTGTTTTTT.